Sequencing of this T cell receptor beta chain was carried out in a study of blood T cell repertoires in COVID-19. Study overall: Nucleic acid was either cDNA or gDNA, and it came from T cells, B-cell-depleted T cells, or PBMCs.

The ends were cut back, 0 bases at V and 3 bases at J, with 13 bases in the middle. The germline V gene encodes CDR1 SGHTS and CDR2 YDEGEE. The CDR3 totals 15 residues. In the original workflow: Amplification of reference gene primers provided the estimated nucleated cell counts. Produced via immunoSEQ multiplex PCR; TCRdb's table is partial and in-frame only. V and J calls and clone size are those listed in that table; D and trimming were worked out from the DNA. The repertoire holds 650,000 to 800,000 clones, about 90% seen once, with roughly 0.26% in the top ten. The TCR originated in a woman aged 18-29 years with acute or convalescent COVID-19. Source material: peripheral blood. This chain connects TRBV5-8 to TRBJ2-7; D may be TRBD1 (6 bases). CDR3 DNA sequence: TGTGCCAGCAGCTTGGTGGGGGCTCTAGACTACGAGCAGTACTTC. It codes for CASSLVGALDYEQYF.